The 9 T cell receptor beta chains reported below all come from one sample, sequenced in a study of CD8 T cells in ankylosing spondylitis. TCRdb re-analysed the 5' RACE reads in MiXCR, keeping a single row per CDR3 protein. The table includes roughly 150,000 distinct CDR3 sequences, 6% to 8.5% detected once. The sequenced sample was blood, either unsorted or a sorted T cell fraction (not recorded which). Every receptor here comes from a female donor with ankylosing spondylitis or in good health (not recorded which).

This clonotype was seen ten or more times. DNA of the CDR3: TGTGCCAGCAGTTTGGGGGGCAGCGGCAATCAGCCCCAGCATTTT. It is translated as CASSLGGSGNQPQHF. The chain uses TRBV28 and TRBJ1-5; the D gene is possibly TRBD1 (6 bases). CDR3 length equals 15 residues. Germline values: CDR1 MDHEN, CDR2 SYDVKM. Trimming cost V 3 bases and J 2 bases, with 11 bases left between them.

In its sample, this clonotype was seen many times. The chain joins TRBV29-1 to TRBJ2-3; 7 bases align to TRBD2. CDR1 is SQVTM and CDR2 is ANQGSEA in the germline V gene. Germline trimming cut 7 bases from V and 2 bases from J; bases unmatched to any gene: 3. CDR3 size: 12 residues. The CDR3 sequence is CSASGDTDTQYF. CDR3 in DNA: TGCAGCGCTAGCGGAGACACAGATACGCAGTATTTT.

This chain links TRBV7-9 with TRBJ2-7, with D perhaps assigned TRBD1 or TRBD2 (5 bases each). Germline V lookup: CDR1 SEHNR, CDR2 FQNEAQ (reference sequence). V shed 3 bases and J shed 2 bases, with 20 bases lying between them. There are 17 residues in the CDR3. Here the CDR3 reads CASSLGRDGTYTYEQYF. CDR3 DNA: TGTGCCAGCAGCTTGGGTCGGGACGGGACCTACACCTACGAGCAGTACTTC.

This clonotype was recorded many times. The J gene is TRBJ2-3, the V gene TRBV12-3 or TRBV12-4; possible D gene TRBD2, 5 bases. The CDR3 is 15 residues long. V lost 3 bases, J lost 2 bases, and 12 bases lay in between. For the CDR3, the DNA is TGTGCCAGCAGTTTTGGTGGAGGAACCACAGATACGCAGTATTTT. This codes for CASSFGGGTTDTQYF.

This clonotype has a handful of counts. The chain employs TRBV19 and TRBJ1-6; D remains unclear. Germline-derived CDR1 and CDR2 are LNHDA and SQIVND (reference sequence). Trimming took off 0 bases at V and 5 bases at J, with 5 bases between the two ends. The CDR3 length is 14 residues. The chain's CDR3 is CASSIEPDNSPLHF. The CDR3 region has the DNA TGTGCCAGTAGTATAGAACCTGATAATTCACCCCTCCACTTT.

In this sample, this clonotype turned up many times. The rearrangement uses TRBV3-1 and TRBJ2-7, with 10 bases matching TRBD2. CDR3 length: 15 residues. Germline-derived CDR1 and CDR2 are LGHDT and YNNKEL (reference sequence). V gave up 4 bases and J gave up 2 bases; unmatched junction bases: 5. The CDR3, as DNA: TGTGCCAGCAGCCCACCACTAGCGGGGCCCTACGAGCAGTACTTC. This encodes CASSPPLAGPYEQYF.

V and J are TRBV4-2 and TRBJ2-1, with D perhaps matching TRBD1 (6 bases). Between the trimmed V and J ends, which lost 0 bases and 6 bases, there was a span of 18 bases. The CDR3 contains 17 residues. Germline V lookup: CDR1 LGHNA, CDR2 YNFKEQ. The chain's CDR3 is CASSQEQRTVEINEQFF. The CDR3 DNA is TGTGCCAGCAGCCAAGAGCAAAGGACAGTGGAGATCAATGAGCAGTTCTTC.

This clonotype was seen repeatedly, ten times or more. The genes are TRBV5-1 and TRBJ2-7, with 9 bases that match TRBD1. The CDR3 spans 16 residues. V was clipped by 4 bases and J by 5 bases; unmatched bases: 13. Germline assignment: CDR1 SGHRS and CDR2 YFSETQ. The CDR3 DNA is TGCGCCAGCAGCGCAAGGGACAGGGTGCTAGTCGACGAGCAGTACTTC. It translates to CASSARDRVLVDEQYF.

The sample holds many counts of this clonotype. The chain employs TRBV27 and TRBJ2-2; perhaps TRBD2 as D (6 bases). The CDR3 runs 15 residues. The V end lost 3 bases, the J end lost 0 bases, and 8 bases lay between the germline ends. CDR1 is MNHEY and CDR2 is SMNVEV in the germline V gene (reference sequence). In nucleotides, the CDR3 is TGTGCCAGCAGTTTGCGGGGCGCGAACACCGGGGAGCTGTTTTTT. Amino acid sequence: CASSLRGANTGELFF.